This T cell receptor (beta chain) is from a study of post-analysis software for immune sequencing data. Unique molecular identifiers were built into the TCR beta cDNA libraries. Via MiXCR, TCRdb re-called the PCR reads, giving one row per CDR3 protein. This repertoire shows hundreds of thousands of distinct CDR3 sequences, 53% found once; its top ten account for approximately 4.3%. To note about this clonotype: Its antigen is as yet unknown.

Points from the study as a whole: Among five TRBV segments more frequent in patients than controls were TRBV5-6, TRBV5-1 and TRBV20-1.

This CDR3 comprises 12 residues. The germline V gene encodes CDR1 GTSNPN and CDR2 SVGIG (reference sequence). V lost 5 bases and J lost 7, with 9 bases in between. The gene calls are TRBV30 and TRBJ1-6, with D perhaps TRBD1 (5 bases). Specimen: blood. The TCR originated in a girl between 5 and 17 years old with multiple sclerosis. The CDR3 DNA follows: TGTGCCTGGGCGGGGGGAAATTCACCCCTCCACTTT. Encoded protein: CAWAGGNSPLHF.